This record looks at one TCR beta chain sequence and its context. What it binds is unknown. Some clones are missing from TCRdb's copy, which holds only in-frame ones; the method was immunoSEQ multiplex PCR. The sample carries roughly 24,000 clones, 88% recorded once. This entry belongs to a study of T cell responses to AZD1222 COVID-19 vaccine. Study observations and caveats: Two AZD1222 administrations were followed by greater Spike-specific TCR breadth and depth.

Looked up from germline, CDR1 is LGHDT and CDR2 is YNNKEL (reference sequence). The CDR3 has 17 residues. The junction had 12 bases not matched to a gene; V was cut back by 4 bases and J by 3 bases. This chain connects TRBV3-1 (or the pseudogene TRBV3-2) to TRBJ1-1, with 9 bases matching TRBD1. The sample in question was peripheral blood, obtained 28 days after the second AZD1222 dose. The clonotype was recovered from an adult who received the AZD1222 COVID-19 vaccine. The CDR3 here is CASSLVPGQGADTEAFF. The CDR3 DNA sequence: TGTGCCAGCAGCCTAGTCCCGGGACAGGGAGCGGACACTGAAGCTTTCTTT.